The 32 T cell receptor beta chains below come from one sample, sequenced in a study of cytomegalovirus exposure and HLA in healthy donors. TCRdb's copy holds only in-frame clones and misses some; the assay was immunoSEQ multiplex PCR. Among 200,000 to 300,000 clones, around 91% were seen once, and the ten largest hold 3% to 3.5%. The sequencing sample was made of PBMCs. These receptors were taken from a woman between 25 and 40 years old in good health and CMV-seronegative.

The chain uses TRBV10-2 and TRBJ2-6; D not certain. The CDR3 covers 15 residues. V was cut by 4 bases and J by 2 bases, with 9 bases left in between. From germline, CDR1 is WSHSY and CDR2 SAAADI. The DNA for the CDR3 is TGCGCCAGCAGTGGAACCCGAGCTGGGGCCAACGTCCTGACTTTC. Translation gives CASSGTRAGANVLTF.

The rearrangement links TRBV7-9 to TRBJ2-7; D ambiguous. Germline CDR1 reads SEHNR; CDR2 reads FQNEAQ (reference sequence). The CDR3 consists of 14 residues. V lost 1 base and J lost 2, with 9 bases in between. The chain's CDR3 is CASSLGSVAYEQYF. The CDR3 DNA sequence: TGTGCCAGCAGCTTAGGGTCAGTCGCCTACGAGCAGTACTTC.

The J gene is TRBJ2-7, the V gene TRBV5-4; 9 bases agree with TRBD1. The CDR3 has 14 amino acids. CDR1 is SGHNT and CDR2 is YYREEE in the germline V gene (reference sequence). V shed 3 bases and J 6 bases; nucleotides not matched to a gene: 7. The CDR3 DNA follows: TGTGCCAGCAGCTGGGGACAGGGAAGGGGCGAGCAGTACTTC. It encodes CASSWGQGRGEQYF.

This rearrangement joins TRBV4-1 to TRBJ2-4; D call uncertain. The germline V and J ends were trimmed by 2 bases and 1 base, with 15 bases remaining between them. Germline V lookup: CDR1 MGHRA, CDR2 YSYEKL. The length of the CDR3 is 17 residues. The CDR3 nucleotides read TGCGCCAGCAGCCAAAGCCAGACGCCTGCGGCCAAAAACATTCAGTACTTC. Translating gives CASSQSQTPAAKNIQYF.

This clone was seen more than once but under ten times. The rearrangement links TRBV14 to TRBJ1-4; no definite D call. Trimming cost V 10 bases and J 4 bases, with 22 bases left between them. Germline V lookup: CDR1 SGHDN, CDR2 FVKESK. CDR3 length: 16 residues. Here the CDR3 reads CATPRRRTLVNEKLFF. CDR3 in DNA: TGTGCCACTCCAAGGAGACGGACTCTTGTTAATGAAAAACTGTTTTTT.

The CDR3 sequence: CASSPDRNTQYF. The CDR3, as DNA: TGTGCCAGCAGCCCGGACAGAAATACGCAGTATTTT. The J gene is TRBJ2-3, the V gene TRBV5-4; D perhaps matches TRBD1 (6 bases). The CDR3 consists of 12 residues. Trimming shortened V by 4 bases and J by 7 bases, and 10 bases separated the two germline ends. Germline assignment: CDR1 SGHNT and CDR2 YYREEE (reference sequence). The entire variable domain, with the rest obtained from reference TRBV5-4 and TRBJ2-3, is as follows: ETGVTQSPTHLIKTRGQQVTLRCSSQSGHNTVSWYQQALGQGPQFIFQYYREEENGRGNFPPRFSGLQFPNYSSELNVNALELDDSALYLCASSPDRNTQYFGPGTRLTVL.

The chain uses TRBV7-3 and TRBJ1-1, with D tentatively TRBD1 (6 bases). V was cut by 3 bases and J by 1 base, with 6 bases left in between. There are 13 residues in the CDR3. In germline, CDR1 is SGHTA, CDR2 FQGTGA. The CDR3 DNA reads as TGTGCCAGCAGCTTGGGACAGAACACTGAAGCTTTCTTT. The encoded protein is CASSLGQNTEAFF.

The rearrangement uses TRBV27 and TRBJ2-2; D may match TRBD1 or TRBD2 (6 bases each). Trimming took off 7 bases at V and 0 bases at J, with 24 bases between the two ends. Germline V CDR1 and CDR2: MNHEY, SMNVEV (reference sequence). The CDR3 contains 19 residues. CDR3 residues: CASKMTGVAVIANTGELFF. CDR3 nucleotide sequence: TGTGCCAGCAAAATGACAGGTGTAGCGGTTATCGCGAACACCGGGGAGCTGTTTTTT.

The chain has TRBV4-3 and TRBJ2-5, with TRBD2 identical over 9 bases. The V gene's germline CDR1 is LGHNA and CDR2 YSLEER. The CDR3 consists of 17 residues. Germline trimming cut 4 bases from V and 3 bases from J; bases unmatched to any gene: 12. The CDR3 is CASSPGISGSVEETQYF. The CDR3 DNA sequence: TGCGCCAGCAGCCCAGGTATTAGCGGGAGTGTGGAAGAGACCCAGTACTTC.

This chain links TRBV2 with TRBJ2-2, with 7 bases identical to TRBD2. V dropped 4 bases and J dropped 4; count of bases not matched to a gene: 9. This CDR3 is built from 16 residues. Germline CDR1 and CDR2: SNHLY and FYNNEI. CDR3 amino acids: CASSVDASGITGELFF. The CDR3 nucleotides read TGTGCCAGCAGTGTGGACGCTAGCGGAATCACCGGGGAGCTGTTTTTT.

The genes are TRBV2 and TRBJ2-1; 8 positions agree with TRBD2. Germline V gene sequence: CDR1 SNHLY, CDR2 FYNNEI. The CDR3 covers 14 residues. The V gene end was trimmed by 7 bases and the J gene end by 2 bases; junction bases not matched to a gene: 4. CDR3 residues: CASTDGRAYNEQFF. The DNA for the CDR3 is TGTGCCAGCACTGACGGGAGGGCCTACAATGAGCAGTTCTTC.

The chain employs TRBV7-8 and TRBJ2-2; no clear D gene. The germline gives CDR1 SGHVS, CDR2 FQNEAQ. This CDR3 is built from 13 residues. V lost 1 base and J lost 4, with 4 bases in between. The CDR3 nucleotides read TGTGCCAGCAGCTTAGTGACCACCGGGGAGCTGTTTTTT. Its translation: CASSLVTTGELFF.

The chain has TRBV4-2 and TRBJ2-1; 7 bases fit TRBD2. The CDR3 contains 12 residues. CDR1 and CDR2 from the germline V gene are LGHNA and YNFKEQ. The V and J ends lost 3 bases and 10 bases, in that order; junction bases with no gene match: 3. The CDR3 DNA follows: TGTGCCAGCAGCCAGGACGGGAGGGAGCAGTTCTTC. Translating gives CASSQDGREQFF.

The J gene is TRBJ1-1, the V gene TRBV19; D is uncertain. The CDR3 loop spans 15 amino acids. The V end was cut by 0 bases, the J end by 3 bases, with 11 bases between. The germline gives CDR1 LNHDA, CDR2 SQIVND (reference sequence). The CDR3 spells CASSIDRAVHTEAFF. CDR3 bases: TGTGCCAGTAGTATAGATCGGGCCGTCCACACTGAAGCTTTCTTT.

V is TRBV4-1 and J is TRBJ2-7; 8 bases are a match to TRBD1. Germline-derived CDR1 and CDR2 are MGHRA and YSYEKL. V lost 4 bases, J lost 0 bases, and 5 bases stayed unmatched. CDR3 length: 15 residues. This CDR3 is CASSRIGTGSYEQYF. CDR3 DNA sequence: TGCGCCAGCAGCCGGATAGGGACAGGCTCCTACGAGCAGTACTTC.

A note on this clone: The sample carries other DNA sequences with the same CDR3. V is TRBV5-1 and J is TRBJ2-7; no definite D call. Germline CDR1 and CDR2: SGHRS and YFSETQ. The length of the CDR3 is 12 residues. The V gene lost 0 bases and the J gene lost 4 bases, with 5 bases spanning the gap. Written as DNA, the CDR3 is TGCGCCAGCAGCTTGGTAGGGTACGAGCAGTACTTC. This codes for CASSLVGYEQYF.

CDR3 sequence reads: CASSLLVTMGGEAFF. The CDR3 DNA reads as TGTGCCAGCAGCCTTTTAGTCACGATGGGTGGTGAAGCTTTCTTT. The chain joins TRBV6-5 to TRBJ1-1; no firm D call. CDR3 size: 15 residues. Germline V gene data show CDR1 as MNHEY and CDR2 as SVGAGI. The germline V and J ends were trimmed by 6 bases and 7 bases, with 21 bases remaining between them.

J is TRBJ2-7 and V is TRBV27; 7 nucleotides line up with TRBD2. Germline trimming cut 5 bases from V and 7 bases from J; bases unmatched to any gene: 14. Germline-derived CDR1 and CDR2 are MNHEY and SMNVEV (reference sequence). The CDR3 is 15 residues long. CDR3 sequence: CASSPTSSPVGEQYF. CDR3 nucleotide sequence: TGTGCCAGCAGTCCGACTAGCTCGCCCGTGGGGGAGCAGTACTTC.

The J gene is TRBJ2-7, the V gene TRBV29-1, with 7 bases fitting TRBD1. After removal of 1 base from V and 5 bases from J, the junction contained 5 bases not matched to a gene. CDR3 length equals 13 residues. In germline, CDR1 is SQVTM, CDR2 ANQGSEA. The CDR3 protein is CSVEAKGADEQYF. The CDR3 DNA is TGCAGCGTTGAAGCTAAGGGGGCCGACGAGCAGTACTTC.

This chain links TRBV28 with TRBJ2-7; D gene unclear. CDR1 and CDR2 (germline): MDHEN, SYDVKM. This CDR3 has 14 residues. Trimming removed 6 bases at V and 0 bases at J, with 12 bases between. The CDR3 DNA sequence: TGTGCCAGCAGCTCAATGTTCTCCTCCTACGAGCAGTACTTC. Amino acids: CASSSMFSSYEQYF.

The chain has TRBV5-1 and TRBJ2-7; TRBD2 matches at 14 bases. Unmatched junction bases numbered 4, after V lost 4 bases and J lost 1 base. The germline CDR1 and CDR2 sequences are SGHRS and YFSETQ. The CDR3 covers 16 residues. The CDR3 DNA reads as TGCGCCAGCAGCACGGGGACTAGCGGGAGATCCTACGAGCAGTACTTC. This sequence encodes CASSTGTSGRSYEQYF.

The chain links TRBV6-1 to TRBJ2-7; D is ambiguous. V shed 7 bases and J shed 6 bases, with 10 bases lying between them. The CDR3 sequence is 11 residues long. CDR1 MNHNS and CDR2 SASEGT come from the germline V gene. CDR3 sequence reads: CASNHRSEQYF. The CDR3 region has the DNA TGTGCCAGCAATCATCGCAGCGAGCAGTACTTC.

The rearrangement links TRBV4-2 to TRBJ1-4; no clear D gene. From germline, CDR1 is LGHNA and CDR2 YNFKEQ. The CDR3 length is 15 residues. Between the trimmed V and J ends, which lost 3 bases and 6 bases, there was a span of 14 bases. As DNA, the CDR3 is TGTGCCAGCAGCCAGTCCATGGCCCCCGATGAAAAACTGTTTTTT. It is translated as CASSQSMAPDEKLFF.

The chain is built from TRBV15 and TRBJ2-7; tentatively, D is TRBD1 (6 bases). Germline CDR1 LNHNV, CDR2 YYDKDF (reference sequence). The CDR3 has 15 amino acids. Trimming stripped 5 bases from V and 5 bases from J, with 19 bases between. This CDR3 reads CATSERRTDTNEQYF. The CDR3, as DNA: TGTGCCACCAGCGAACGACGGACAGACACTAACGAGCAGTACTTC.

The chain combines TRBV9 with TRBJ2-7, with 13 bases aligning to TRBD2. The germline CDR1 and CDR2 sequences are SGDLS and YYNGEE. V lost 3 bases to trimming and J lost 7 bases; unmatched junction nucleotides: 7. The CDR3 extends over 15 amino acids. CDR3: CASSARTSGSSEQYF. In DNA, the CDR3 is TGTGCCAGCAGCGCACGGACTAGCGGGAGTAGTGAGCAGTACTTC.

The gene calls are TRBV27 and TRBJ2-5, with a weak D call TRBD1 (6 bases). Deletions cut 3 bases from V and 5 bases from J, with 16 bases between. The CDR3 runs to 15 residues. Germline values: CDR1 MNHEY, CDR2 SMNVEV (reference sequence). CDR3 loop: CASSFGSGGGETQYF. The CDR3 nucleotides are TGTGCCAGCAGTTTCGGGTCTGGGGGCGGGGAGACCCAGTACTTC.

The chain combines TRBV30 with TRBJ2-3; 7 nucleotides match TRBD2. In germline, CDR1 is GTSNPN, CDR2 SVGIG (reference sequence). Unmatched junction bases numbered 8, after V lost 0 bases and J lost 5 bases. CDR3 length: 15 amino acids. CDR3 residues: CAWSVGASGQDTQYF. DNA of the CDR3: TGTGCCTGGAGTGTTGGGGCTAGCGGACAAGATACGCAGTATTTT.

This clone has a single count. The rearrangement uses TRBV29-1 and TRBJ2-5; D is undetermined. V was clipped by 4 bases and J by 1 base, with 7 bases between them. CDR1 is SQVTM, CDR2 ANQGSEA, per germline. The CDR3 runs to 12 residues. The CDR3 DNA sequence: TGCAGCGTTGGGGCAGGCCAAGAGACCCAGTACTTC. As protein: CSVGAGQETQYF.

Here the CDR3 reads CASSLTPIGTSSYEQYF. CDR3 sequence (DNA): TGTGCCAGCAGTTTAACGCCCATAGGCACTAGCTCCTACGAGCAGTACTTC. The chain joins TRBV27 to TRBJ2-7; a weak D match, TRBD2 (5 bases). Germline V gene lookup returns CDR1 MNHEY and CDR2 SMNVEV (reference sequence). This CDR3 comprises 17 residues. V gave up 2 bases and J gave up 0 bases, with 17 bases separating them.

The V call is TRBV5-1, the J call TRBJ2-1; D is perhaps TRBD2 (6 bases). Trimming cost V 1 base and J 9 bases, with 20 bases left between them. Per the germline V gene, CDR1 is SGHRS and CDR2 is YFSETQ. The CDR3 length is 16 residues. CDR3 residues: CASSLKGLVLTGEQFF. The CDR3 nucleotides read TGCGCCAGCAGCTTGAAGGGACTGGTCCTGACGGGTGAGCAGTTCTTC.

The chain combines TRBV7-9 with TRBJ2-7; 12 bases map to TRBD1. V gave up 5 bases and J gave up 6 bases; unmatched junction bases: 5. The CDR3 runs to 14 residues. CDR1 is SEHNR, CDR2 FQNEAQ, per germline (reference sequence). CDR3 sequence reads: CASSPGQGAGEQYF. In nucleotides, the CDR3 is TGTGCCAGCAGCCCGGGACAGGGGGCCGGCGAGCAGTACTTC.

The CDR3 is CASRGETDTQYF. Written as DNA, the CDR3 is TGTGCCAGCAGGGGGGAAACAGATACGCAGTATTTT. The V gene is TRBV27, the J gene TRBJ2-3; D might be TRBD1 or TRBD2, each matching 5 bases. The CDR3 runs 12 residues. Germline assignment: CDR1 MNHEY and CDR2 SMNVEV (reference sequence). V was cut by 6 bases and J by 3 bases, with 7 bases left in between.